A single sample is the source of the 20 T cell receptor beta chains below, sequenced in a study of blood T cell repertoires in COVID-19. Method: immunoSEQ multiplex PCR; TCRdb's copy keeps in-frame clones and lacks some. The sample includes 53,000 or so clones, less than 95% seen only once; the top ten take roughly 6.2%. Material for sequencing was peripheral blood. The source of these receptors is a man aged 35 to 55 with acute or convalescent COVID-19.

This clone has a single count. V and J are TRBV19 and TRBJ1-5; 11 bases are a match to TRBD1. Losses at the gene ends were 6 bases for V and 4 bases for J; bases not matched to a gene: 8. Germline assignment: CDR1 LNHDA and CDR2 SQIVND (reference sequence). The CDR3 sequence is 16 residues long. The CDR3 sequence is CASRRGTGGGNQPQHF. CDR3 nucleotide sequence: TGTGCCAGTAGGAGAGGGACAGGGGGTGGTAATCAGCCCCAGCATTTT.

J is TRBJ2-1 and V is TRBV7-9, with D tentatively TRBD1 (7 bases). The germline V gene encodes CDR1 SEHNR and CDR2 FQNEAQ (reference sequence). V was shortened by 4 bases and J by 9 bases, with 16 bases between the two germline ends. This CDR3 is 14 amino acids long. Here the CDR3 DNA reads TGTGCCAGCAGCTATTACCAGGGGGGCAGTGAGCAGTTCTTC. Amino acid sequence: CASSYYQGGSEQFF.

The V and J genes are TRBV10-3 and TRBJ2-7; TRBD2 matches 8 bases. J gave up 6 bases and V 6 bases, and 22 bases lay outside the gene matches. The CDR3 covers 18 residues. Germline CDR1 and CDR2: ENHRY and SYGVKD. The chain's CDR3 is CAIRTGDFGTRLRREQYF. In DNA, the CDR3 is TGTGCCATCAGGACCGGGGATTTTGGGACTAGGTTGAGGCGCGAGCAGTACTTC.

The rearrangement uses TRBV3-1 (or the pseudogene TRBV3-2) and TRBJ2-7; D might be TRBD1 (5 bases). This CDR3 spans 14 amino acids. Germline CDR1 LGHDT, CDR2 YNNKEL (reference sequence). Trimming took off 1 base at V and 7 bases at J, with 14 bases between the two ends. The CDR3 loop is CASSQGQGLGEQYF. The CDR3 DNA is TGTGCCAGCAGCCAAGGCCAGGGCCTCGGGGAGCAGTACTTC.

This clone was found a few times. This rearrangement joins TRBV2 to TRBJ1-6, with a weak D call TRBD1 (5 bases). The germline CDR1 and CDR2 sequences are SNHLY and FYNNEI. Trimming took off 6 bases at V and 9 bases at J, with 9 bases between the two ends. The CDR3 totals 12 residues. CDR3: CASRGTGSPLHF. In DNA form, the CDR3 reads TGTGCCAGCAGGGGAACAGGTTCACCCCTCCACTTT.

The rearrangement joins TRBV7-2 to TRBJ2-7; tentative D call: TRBD1 (6 bases). The CDR3 runs 13 residues. In germline, CDR1 is SGHTA, CDR2 FQGNSA. V shed 3 bases and J shed 4 bases, with 10 bases lying between them. As DNA, the CDR3 is TGTGCCAGCAGCTTTAATCAGGGGTACGAGCAGTACTTC. Its translation is CASSFNQGYEQYF.

The chain links TRBV10-3 to TRBJ1-1; tentatively, D is TRBD1 (5 bases). The CDR3 spans 13 residues. V was pared by 4 bases and J by 1 base, with 7 bases between. CDR1 and CDR2 (germline): ENHRY, SYGVKD. CDR3 sequence: CAISVGQNTEAFF. The CDR3 DNA reads as TGTGCCATCAGTGTCGGACAGAACACTGAAGCTTTCTTT.

The chain has TRBV2 and TRBJ2-7, with a weak D call TRBD2 (6 bases). Trimming cost V 7 bases and J 5 bases, with 18 bases left between them. The CDR3 extends over 14 amino acids. Germline V gives CDR1 SNHLY, CDR2 FYNNEI. The CDR3 spells CASTRRETFDEQYF. CDR3 nucleotides: TGTGCCAGCACCCGCCGGGAGACTTTCGACGAGCAGTACTTC.

This clone was picked up one time. The J gene is TRBJ2-2, the V gene TRBV20-1, with 8 bases identical to TRBD2. The V and J ends lost 6 bases and 4 bases, in that order; junction bases with no gene match: 7. In germline, CDR1 is DFQATT, CDR2 SNEGSKA (reference sequence). The CDR3 runs 14 residues. For the CDR3, the DNA is TGCAGTGCCAGTTGGGCGGGAGGCACCGGGGAGCTGTTTTTT. Its protein product is CSASWAGGTGELFF.

This sequence joins TRBV30 and TRBJ1-2, with 7 bases aligning to TRBD1. CDR1 and CDR2 from the germline V gene are GTSNPN and SVGIG (reference sequence). Losses at the gene ends were 5 bases for V and 2 bases for J; bases not matched to a gene: 2. CDR3 size: 12 residues. The CDR3 DNA follows: TGTGCCTGGGCGACAGGGAACTATGGCTACACCTTC. It specifies CAWATGNYGYTF.

V and J are TRBV27 and TRBJ2-5; weak D call: TRBD1 (5 bases). CDR1 MNHEY and CDR2 SMNVEV come from the germline V gene (reference sequence). V lost 2 bases, J lost 0 bases, and 7 bases lay in between. This CDR3 region has 14 residues. The CDR3 protein is CASSLKGYQETQYF. The CDR3 bases are TGTGCCAGCAGTTTAAAGGGGTACCAAGAGACCCAGTACTTC.

The CDR3 coding sequence is TGTGCCAGCAGCCCCGGGACAGGGGTATACAATGAGCAGTTCTTC. Its protein product is CASSPGTGVYNEQFF. The chain combines TRBV7-6 with TRBJ2-1; 10 bases fit TRBD1. With 5 bases clipped from V and 4 bases from J, the junction kept 5 bases outside the gene matches. Germline loops: CDR1 SGHVS, CDR2 FNYEAQ. This CDR3 comprises 15 residues.

This clone occurred a few times. This rearrangement joins TRBV5-1 to TRBJ2-5, with 8 bases identical to TRBD2. This CDR3 region has 15 residues. In germline, CDR1 is SGHRS, CDR2 YFSETQ. V lost 1 base to trimming and J lost 5 bases; unmatched junction nucleotides: 7. CDR3: CASSLLAGREETQYF. The CDR3, as DNA: TGCGCCAGCAGCTTGCTCGCCGGGAGGGAGGAGACCCAGTACTTC. Looking up the rest from reference TRBV5-1 and TRBJ2-5 gives the full variable domain: KAGVTQTPRYLIKTRGQQVTLSCSPISGHRSVSWYQQTPGQGLQFLFEYFSETQRNKGNFPGRFSGRQFSNSRSEMNVSTLELGDSALYLCASSLLAGREETQYFGPGTRLLVL.

The chain carries TRBV18 and TRBJ2-7; D unresolved. Trimming left V 4 bases short and J 0 bases short, with 13 bases between. This CDR3 region has 15 residues. CDR1 and CDR2 (germline): KGHSH, LQKENI. The CDR3 bases are TGTGCCAGCTCACTGGAGTCCGATCCCTCCTACGAGCAGTACTTC. Translation gives CASSLESDPSYEQYF.

The chain recombines TRBV5-6 with TRBJ2-1; D call uncertain. The CDR3 is made up of 14 amino acids. With 1 base removed from V and 5 bases from J, the gap between germline ends came to 10 bases. Germline CDR1 is SGHDT and CDR2 is YYEEEE. CDR3 region: CASSLRVLNNEQFF. The DNA for the CDR3 is TGTGCCAGCAGCTTGCGGGTCCTGAACAATGAGCAGTTCTTC.

The sample holds one count of this clone. This chain's CDR3 is CASRERTSGREYF. Written as DNA, the CDR3 is TGTGCCAGCAGAGAGCGGACTAGCGGGAGAGAGTACTTC. This rearrangement joins TRBV6-5 to TRBJ2-5; 13 bases agree with TRBD2. The V gene end was trimmed by 6 bases and the J gene end by 12 bases; junction bases not matched to a gene: 7. Germline-derived CDR1 and CDR2 are MNHEY and SVGAGI. This CDR3 has 13 residues.

This clone showed up just once. The junction departs from germline at one end; a sequencing error may be responsible. V is TRBV19 and J is TRBJ1-5, with a possible D match to TRBD1 (5 bases). This CDR3 has 12 amino acids. Germline CDR1 is LNHDA and CDR2 is SQIVND (reference sequence). CDR3 DNA: TGTGCCAGTAGTAGACCGGACAAGCCCTTGTATTTT. This translates into CASSRPDKPLYF.

This rearrangement joins TRBV30 to TRBJ1-1; tentative D call: TRBD1 (6 bases). The V gene's germline CDR1 is GTSNPN and CDR2 SVGIG (reference sequence). Trimming stripped 8 bases from V and 4 bases from J, with 11 bases between. The CDR3 has 11 amino acids. CDR3 DNA: TGTGCCCTCCAGGGGAGCACTGAAGCTTTCTTT. Translating gives CALQGSTEAFF.

The chain has TRBV19 and TRBJ1-3; D is ambiguous. The CDR3 spans 15 residues. Trimming removed 7 bases from V and 0 bases from J, with 13 bases in between. The germline V gene encodes CDR1 LNHDA and CDR2 SQIVND (reference sequence). CDR3 nucleotides: TGTGCCAGTACCTTCAATAGAGACTCTGGAAACACCATATATTTT. It encodes CASTFNRDSGNTIYF.

The DNA for the CDR3 is TGTGCCAGCAGTGACACCAGGGTGGGGTTCGGGGAGCTGTTTTTT. Translation gives CASSDTRVGFGELFF. The chain uses TRBV3-1 (or the pseudogene TRBV3-2) and TRBJ2-2, with a weak D call TRBD1 (5 bases). This CDR3 region has 15 residues. Germline-derived CDR1 and CDR2 are LGHDT and YNNKEL (reference sequence). V was trimmed by 6 bases and J by 7 bases, leaving 18 bases between them.